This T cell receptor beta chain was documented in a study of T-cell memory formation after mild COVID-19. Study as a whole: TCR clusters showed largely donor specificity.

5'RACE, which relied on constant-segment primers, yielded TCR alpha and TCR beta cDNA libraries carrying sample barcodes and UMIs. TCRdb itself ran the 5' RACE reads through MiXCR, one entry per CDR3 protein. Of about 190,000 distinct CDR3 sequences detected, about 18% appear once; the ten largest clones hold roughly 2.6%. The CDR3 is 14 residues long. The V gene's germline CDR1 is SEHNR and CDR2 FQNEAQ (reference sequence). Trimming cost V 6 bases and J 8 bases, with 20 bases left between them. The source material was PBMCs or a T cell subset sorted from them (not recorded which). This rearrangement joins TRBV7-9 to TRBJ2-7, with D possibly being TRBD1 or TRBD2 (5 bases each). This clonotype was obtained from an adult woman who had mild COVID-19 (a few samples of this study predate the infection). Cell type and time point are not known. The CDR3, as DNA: TGTGCCAGCAGGGCCGGGACGGTGGATATCAAGCAGTACTTC. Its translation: CASRAGTVDIKQYF.